This section outlines one T cell receptor (beta chain) sequence together with its context. Antigen: not known. This sample is part of a study of blood T cells in healthy people across ages. Study conclusions and caveats: Compared with aged donors, long-lived donors showed fewer expanded clones, suggesting selection.

Sample-barcoded 5' priming and a J-beta primer mix drove a second PCR of roughly 6 to 12 cycles. In TCRdb, the 5' RACE reads were re-called with MiXCR into one record per CDR3 protein. The top ten clones hold less than 2.5% of a sample with roughly 2 million distinct CDR3 sequences, about 50% of them seen once. V was clipped by 3 bases and J by 5 bases, with 11 bases between them. The germline CDR1 and CDR2 sequences are SQVTM and ANQGSEA. This CDR3 has 13 residues. The chain employs TRBV29-1 and TRBJ2-1, with D possibly called TRBD1 or TRBD2 (5 bases each). The sequenced sample consisted of blood. The TCR originated in a middle-aged woman in good health. CDR3 sequence (DNA): TGCAGCGTTGATCGGGGACCCAACAATGAGCAGTTCTTC. Encoded protein: CSVDRGPNNEQFF.